One and the same sample provided the 10 T cell receptor beta chains below, sequenced in a study of T cells in Graves' hyperthyroidism and ophthalmopathy. Researchers took RNA transcripts and amplified the TCR beta CDR3 regions from them. The HTBI primer set served for first-round RT-PCR of the TCR CDR3. TCRdb re-called the multiplex PCR reads through MiXCR, storing one row per CDR3 protein. The sample lists some 460,000 distinct CDR3 sequences, roughly 14% seen once, with around an eighth in the top ten. The sample comprised blood. These receptors were collected from a young woman with Graves' hyperthyroidism.

There are a few counts of this clonotype. This chain links TRBV20-1 with TRBJ2-1; D remains unclear. V lost 2 bases and J lost 6, with 17 bases in between. The germline V gene has CDR1 DFQATT and CDR2 SNEGSKA (reference sequence). The CDR3 consists of 15 residues. CDR3: CSARPPGLALNEQFF. The CDR3 DNA reads TGCAGTGCTAGACCCCCGGGCCTCGCCCTCAATGAGCAGTTCTTC.

This clonotype has more than one count but fewer than ten. The chain has TRBV9 and TRBJ2-1, with 8 positions matching TRBD2. J was trimmed by 7 bases and V by 0 bases; bases with no gene match: 15. The length of the CDR3 is 18 residues. Germline values: CDR1 SGDLS, CDR2 YYNGEE. CDR3 in DNA: TGTGCCAGCAGCGTAGAAGGGTTAGCGGGAAGGAGGGGAAATGAGCAGTTCTTC. Protein: CASSVEGLAGRRGNEQFF.

A few counts support this clonotype. The chain recombines TRBV20-1 with TRBJ1-2, with D perhaps matching TRBD1 (5 bases). CDR1 and CDR2 (germline): DFQATT, SNEGSKA (reference sequence). The CDR3 spans 13 residues. V was clipped by 2 bases and J by 4 bases, with 11 bases between them. The CDR3 DNA is TGCAGTGCTAGAATCAGGGCTGGCTATGGCTACACCTTC. This codes for CSARIRAGYGYTF.

This clonotype was observed many times. The chain recombines TRBV10-3 with TRBJ2-3; 11 bases line up with TRBD2. Germline V gene lookup returns CDR1 ENHRY and CDR2 SYGVKD. V lost 3 bases to trimming and J lost 0 bases; unmatched junction nucleotides: 5. The CDR3 has 17 amino acids. The CDR3 DNA follows: TGTGCCATCAGTGAAGGAAGACTAGCGGGGAGCACAGATACGCAGTATTTT. This gives the protein CAISEGRLAGSTDTQYF.

At least ten counts were recorded for this clonotype. CDR3 DNA sequence: TGCAGTGCTAGGAGCTCGGGCAGTGGGGACACTGAAGCTTTCTTT. It yields the protein CSARSSGSGDTEAFF. The rearrangement uses TRBV20-1 and TRBJ1-1, with unresolved D. The CDR3 has 15 amino acids. Trimming removed 3 bases at V and 3 bases at J, with 17 bases between. Germline V gene sequence: CDR1 DFQATT, CDR2 SNEGSKA (reference sequence).

This chain uses TRBV19 with TRBJ2-1, with 14 bases fitting TRBD2. The CDR3 contains 16 residues. Germline loops: CDR1 LNHDA, CDR2 SQIVND (reference sequence). V lost 5 bases, J lost 9 bases, and 9 bases stayed unmatched. CDR3 sequence (DNA): TGTGCCAGTAGTCTTACCGGGACTAGCGGGGGCGGTGAGCAGTTCTTC. Residues: CASSLTGTSGGGEQFF.

Ten or more counts support this clonotype. This chain uses TRBV11-2 with TRBJ1-5, with D possibly being TRBD1 (5 bases). Trimming shortened V by 5 bases and J by 9 bases, and 11 bases separated the two germline ends. This CDR3 is built from 12 residues. Germline-derived CDR1 and CDR2 are SGHAT and FQNNGV. Written as DNA, the CDR3 is TGTGCCAGCAGCCGACTGGGGGGGCCCCAGCATTTT. As protein: CASSRLGGPQHF.

A word on this clonotype: The DNA is left out, because the CDR3 cannot be placed on it with certainty; the CDR3 is given as TCRdb lists it. This chain links TRBV7-8 with TRBJ1-5; the D call in the table, TRBD1, was not verified against the DNA. The CDR3 region is 21 residues in length, termini included. Looked up from germline, CDR1 is SGHVS and CDR2 is FQNEAQ. This CDR3 reads CASSFYICSAGGQGDHQPQHF.

The chain links TRBV2 to TRBJ2-4, with a tentative D call TRBD2 (7 bases). This CDR3 has 14 residues. Trimming left V 9 bases short and J 8 bases short, with 20 bases between. Per germline, CDR1 SNHLY and CDR2 FYNNEI. CDR3 loop: CASCRGGGRDIQYF. The CDR3 nucleotides are TGTGCCAGTTGCCGAGGGGGGGGAAGGGACATTCAGTACTTC.

In nucleotides, the CDR3 is TGCGCCAGCAGCCAAGAGGATCGCTTGAACACTGAAGCTTTCTTT. Translated: CASSQEDRLNTEAFF. The rearrangement joins TRBV4-1 to TRBJ1-1, with D unresolved. The CDR3 length is 15 residues. V lost 0 bases to trimming and J lost 0 bases, with 8 bases between them. Per germline, CDR1 MGHRA and CDR2 YSYEKL.